This section outlines one T cell receptor beta chain sequence together with its context. Trimming cost V 2 bases and J 6 bases; bases outside gene matches: 1. CDR1 SGHRS and CDR2 YFSETQ come from the germline V gene. CDR3 size: 13 residues. The sample is drawn from a study of blood T cell repertoires in COVID-19. Across the study: Nucleic acid was either cDNA or gDNA, and it came from T cells, B-cell-depleted T cells, or PBMCs.

TCRdb keeps only in-frame clones here, not all; method: immunoSEQ multiplex PCR. The sample consists of about 400,000 clones, 88% of them appearing once. Sequencing used PBMCs or T cells enriched from blood (not recorded which). The chain joins TRBV5-1 to TRBJ1-5; 8 bases match TRBD1. The origin of this receptor is a woman between 40 and 50 years old with acute COVID-19. DNA of the CDR3: TGCGCCAGCAGCTTCACAGGGGGTCAGCCCCAGCATTTT. Translating gives CASSFTGGQPQHF.